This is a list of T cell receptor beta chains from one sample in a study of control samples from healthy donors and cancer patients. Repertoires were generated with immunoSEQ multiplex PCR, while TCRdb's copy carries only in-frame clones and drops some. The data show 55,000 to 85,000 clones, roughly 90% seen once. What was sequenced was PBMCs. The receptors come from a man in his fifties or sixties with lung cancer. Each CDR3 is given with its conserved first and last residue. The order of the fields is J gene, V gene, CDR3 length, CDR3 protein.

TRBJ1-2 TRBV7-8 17 CASSLEATFPEEDGYTF
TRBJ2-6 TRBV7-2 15 CASSLYSSGANVLTF
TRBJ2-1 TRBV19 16 CASQNMGGGASNEQFF
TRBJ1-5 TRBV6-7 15 CASSYRIDSNQPQHF
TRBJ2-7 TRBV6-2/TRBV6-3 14 CASSYLGGGNEQYF
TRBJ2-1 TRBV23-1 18 CASSQMLAGGSSYNEQFF
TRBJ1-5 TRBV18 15 CASSPDSNSNQPQHF
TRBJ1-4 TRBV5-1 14 CASSLGQPQRKLFF
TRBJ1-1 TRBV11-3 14 CASSRTGMNTEAFF
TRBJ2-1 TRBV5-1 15 CASSPGQGVYNEQFF
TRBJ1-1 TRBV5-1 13 CASSAEQGFEAFF
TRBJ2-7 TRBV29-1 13 CSVVVGTPDEQYF
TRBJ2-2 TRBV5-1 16 CASSLPTGTSTGELFF
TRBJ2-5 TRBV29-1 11 CSVVPSETQYF
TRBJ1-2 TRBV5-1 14 CASSLAASNYGYTF
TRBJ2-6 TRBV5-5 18 CASSSLGGDYSGANVLTF
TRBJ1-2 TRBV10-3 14 CAISSTGTNYGYTF
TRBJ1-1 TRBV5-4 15 CASSPPQGASTEAFF
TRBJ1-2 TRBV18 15 CASSPLGDDVYGYTF
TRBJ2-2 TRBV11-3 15 CASSPRQGSTGELFF
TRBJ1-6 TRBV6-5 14 CASSYLGGSAPLHF